These 13 T cell receptor beta chains share one sample of origin, sequenced in a study of control samples from healthy donors and cancer patients. The table came from immunoSEQ multiplex PCR; TCRdb's copy has only in-frame clones and leaves some out. This sample has 65,000 to 90,000 clones; around 93% occur once, and the top ten carry approximately 2.5%. Sequenced sample: blood. The receptors originated from a woman aged 25 to 45 in good health.

This chain joins TRBV7-8 and TRBJ2-3; D is ambiguous. V gave up 5 bases and J gave up 3 bases, with 9 bases separating them. The CDR3 has 13 amino acids. Germline CDR1 is SGHVS and CDR2 is FQNEAQ. The CDR3 reads CASSGRATDTQYF. The CDR3 DNA reads as TGTGCCAGCAGCGGCAGAGCTACAGATACGCAGTATTTT.

The chain uses TRBV28 and TRBJ1-2, with a tentative D call TRBD1 (5 bases). Germline CDR1 MDHEN, CDR2 SYDVKM. V gave up 5 bases and J gave up 3 bases, with 16 bases separating them. The CDR3 is made up of 15 amino acids. The CDR3 spells CASSPRMSGDYGYTF. CDR3 DNA sequence: TGTGCCAGCAGTCCCCGTATGTCGGGGGACTATGGCTACACCTTC.

In this sample, this clone turned up a few times. This sequence joins TRBV11-2 and TRBJ1-6, with D unclear. Germline V gene data show CDR1 as SGHAT and CDR2 as FQNNGV. The V and J ends lost 1 base and 7 bases respectively, with 8 bases between them. This CDR3 has 14 amino acids. For the CDR3, the DNA is TGTGCCAGCAGCTTAGGGACCCAGAATTCACCCCTCCACTTT. This sequence encodes CASSLGTQNSPLHF.

The chain recombines TRBV5-4 with TRBJ1-2; D is uncertain. V lost 0 bases and J lost 3, with 12 bases in between. The CDR3 length is 15 residues. Germline V lookup: CDR1 SGHNT, CDR2 YYREEE (reference sequence). The CDR3 region is CASSLGQTRDYGYTF. In DNA form, the CDR3 reads TGTGCCAGCAGCTTGGGCCAGACTCGCGACTATGGCTACACCTTC.

Only a few counts were recorded for this clone. The rearrangement uses TRBV7-9 and TRBJ1-1; tentatively, D is TRBD1 (5 bases). CDR3 length: 17 amino acids. Trimming stripped 1 base from V and 1 base from J, with 16 bases between. Germline CDR1 reads SEHNR; CDR2 reads FQNEAQ (reference sequence). The CDR3 here is CASSLDDGGVKNTEAFF. The CDR3 nucleotides are TGTGCCAGCAGCTTAGATGATGGGGGGGTGAAGAACACTGAAGCTTTCTTT. The full variable domain, its missing parts supplied by reference TRBV7-9 and TRBJ1-1, is DTGVSQNPRHKITKRGQNVTFRCDPISEHNRLYWYRQTLGQGPEFLTYFQNEAQLEKSRLLSDRFSAERPKGSFSTLEIQRTEQGDSAMYLCASSLDDGGVKNTEAFFGQGTRLTVV.

V and J are TRBV6-5 and TRBJ2-5; 7 positions agree with TRBD2. CDR3 length equals 14 residues. Germline V gives CDR1 MNHEY, CDR2 SVGAGI. With 2 bases clipped from V and 4 bases from J, the junction kept 4 bases outside the gene matches. CDR3 loop: CASSYAGVGETQYF. The CDR3 DNA reads TGTGCCAGCAGTTACGCGGGGGTAGGAGAGACCCAGTACTTC.

The chain links TRBV19 to TRBJ1-1; D is perhaps TRBD1 (6 bases). V lost 5 bases and J 3 bases, leaving 16 bases between the germline ends. Germline lookup yields CDR1 LNHDA and CDR2 SQIVND (reference sequence). The length of the CDR3 is 15 residues. For the CDR3, the DNA is TGTGCCAGTAGTTTGGTCGGGGGGGCTGACACTGAAGCTTTCTTT. This codes for CASSLVGGADTEAFF.

V usage is TRBV9 and J usage is TRBJ1-6; D unclear. Germline CDR1 is SGDLS and CDR2 is YYNGEE. The CDR3 contains 13 residues. V gave up 6 bases and J gave up 6 bases, with 10 bases separating them. CDR3 bases: TGTGCCAGCAATCACGGCTCTAATTCACCCCTCCACTTT. The encoded protein is CASNHGSNSPLHF.

V gene TRBV19 combines with J gene TRBJ1-2; possible D gene TRBD1, 5 bases. The CDR3 is 14 amino acids. V lost 5 bases and J lost 4, with 14 bases in between. Germline V CDR1 and CDR2: LNHDA, SQIVND (reference sequence). For the CDR3, the DNA is TGTGCCAGTAGTGCGCAAAGGGGCGGCTATGGCTACACCTTC. The encoded protein is CASSAQRGGYGYTF.

The chain is built from TRBV4-1 and TRBJ2-2; D remains ambiguous. This CDR3 comprises 13 residues. Germline CDR1 reads MGHRA; CDR2 reads YSYEKL. The V end was cut by 6 bases, the J end by 7 bases, with 12 bases between. This CDR3 reads CASSPFGIGELFF. The CDR3 DNA is TGCGCCAGCAGTCCCTTCGGCATCGGGGAGCTGTTTTTT.

The CDR3 loop is CASTRDVGAAEAFF. For the CDR3, the DNA is TGTGCCAGCACCCGAGATGTGGGGGCCGCTGAAGCTTTCTTT. This sequence joins TRBV2 and TRBJ1-1; D may be TRBD1 (6 bases). The CDR3 totals 14 residues. V lost 7 bases, J lost 6 bases, and 18 bases lay in between. Per the germline V gene, CDR1 is SNHLY and CDR2 is FYNNEI.

V usage is TRBV18 and J usage is TRBJ1-1; TRBD1 is a possible D gene (5 bases). V gave up 0 bases and J gave up 1 base, with 9 bases separating them. Germline V gene sequence: CDR1 KGHSH, CDR2 LQKENI. The CDR3 covers 15 residues. This CDR3 is CASSPPDSPNTEAFF. CDR3 in DNA: TGTGCCAGCTCACCACCTGACAGTCCGAACACTGAAGCTTTCTTT.

The chain joins TRBV27 to TRBJ1-4, with TRBD1 as a possible D gene (5 bases). Per the germline V gene, CDR1 is MNHEY and CDR2 is SMNVEV (reference sequence). The length of the CDR3 is 13 residues. The V and J ends lost 1 base and 8 bases respectively, with 8 bases between them. This CDR3 is CASSLFGGEKLFF. The CDR3, as DNA: TGTGCCAGCAGTTTATTCGGGGGGGAAAAACTGTTTTTT.